This T cell receptor beta chain appears in the sequencing data of a study of blood T cell repertoires in COVID-19. On the study more broadly: COVID-19 samples, acute and convalescent, were from the United States, Italy and Spain.

The CDR3 extends over 18 amino acids. Repertoires were generated with immunoSEQ multiplex PCR, while TCRdb's copy carries only in-frame clones and drops some. The sample includes 60,000 to 85,000 clones, about 90% seen only once; the top ten take 1.5% to 2.5%. The chain recombines TRBV21-1 with TRBJ2-1; TRBD2, the D gene given by the table, was not confirmed from the DNA. TRBV21-1 counts as a pseudogene. Source material: peripheral blood. This receptor was identified in an elderly woman with active or convalescent COVID-19. The CDR3, as DNA: TGTGCCAGCCCTCGAGGGTGGGGGAGTGAGTGGAGGGAGGGTGAGCAGTTCTTC. This encodes CASPRGWGSEWREGEQFF.